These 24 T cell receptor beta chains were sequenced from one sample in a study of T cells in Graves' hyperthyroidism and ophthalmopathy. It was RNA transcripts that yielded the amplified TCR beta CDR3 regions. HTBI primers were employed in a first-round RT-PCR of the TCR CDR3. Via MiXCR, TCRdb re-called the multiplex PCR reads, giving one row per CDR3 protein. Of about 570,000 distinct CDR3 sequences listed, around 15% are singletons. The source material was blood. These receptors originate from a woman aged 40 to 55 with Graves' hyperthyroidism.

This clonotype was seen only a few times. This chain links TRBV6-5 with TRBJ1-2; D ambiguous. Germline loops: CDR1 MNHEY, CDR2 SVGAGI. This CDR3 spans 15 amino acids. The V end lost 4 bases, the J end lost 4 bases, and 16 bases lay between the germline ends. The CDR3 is CASSLSREERYGYTF. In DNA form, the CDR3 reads TGTGCCAGCAGTTTGTCACGGGAGGAACGCTATGGCTACACCTTC.

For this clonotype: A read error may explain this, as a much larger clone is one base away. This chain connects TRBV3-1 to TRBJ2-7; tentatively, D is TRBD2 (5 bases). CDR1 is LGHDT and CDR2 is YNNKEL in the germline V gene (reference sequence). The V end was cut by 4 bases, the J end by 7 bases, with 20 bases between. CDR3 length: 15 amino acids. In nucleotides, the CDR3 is TGTGCCAGCAGCCCGCCAGCGAGAGGGCCGGGGGAGCAGTACTTC. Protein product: CASSPPARGPGEQYF.

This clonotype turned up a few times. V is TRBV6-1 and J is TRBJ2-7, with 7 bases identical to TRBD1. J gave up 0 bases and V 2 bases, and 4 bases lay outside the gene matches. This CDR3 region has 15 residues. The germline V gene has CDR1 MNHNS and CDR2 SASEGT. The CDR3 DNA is TGTGCCAGCAGTGAAAGTTGGGACAGCTCCTACGAGCAGTACTTC. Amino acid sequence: CASSESWDSSYEQYF.

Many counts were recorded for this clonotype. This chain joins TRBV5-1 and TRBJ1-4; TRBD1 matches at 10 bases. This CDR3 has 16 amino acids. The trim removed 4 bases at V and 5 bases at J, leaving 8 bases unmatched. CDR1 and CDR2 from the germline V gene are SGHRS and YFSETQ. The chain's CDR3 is CASSEGTGDENEKLFF. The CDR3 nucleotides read TGCGCCAGCAGCGAAGGGACAGGGGACGAAAATGAAAAACTGTTTTTT.

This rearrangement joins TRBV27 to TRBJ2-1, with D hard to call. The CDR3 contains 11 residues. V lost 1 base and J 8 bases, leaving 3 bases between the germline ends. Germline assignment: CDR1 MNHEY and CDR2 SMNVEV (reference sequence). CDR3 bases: TGTGCCAGCAGTTTATTCGATGAGCAGTTCTTC. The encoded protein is CASSLFDEQFF.

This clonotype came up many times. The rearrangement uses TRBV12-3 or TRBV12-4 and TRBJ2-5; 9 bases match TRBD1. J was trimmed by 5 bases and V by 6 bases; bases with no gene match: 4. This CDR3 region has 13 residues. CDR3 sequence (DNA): TGTGCCAGCAGGGTGACAGGGGGGGAGACCCAGTACTTC. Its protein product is CASRVTGGETQYF.

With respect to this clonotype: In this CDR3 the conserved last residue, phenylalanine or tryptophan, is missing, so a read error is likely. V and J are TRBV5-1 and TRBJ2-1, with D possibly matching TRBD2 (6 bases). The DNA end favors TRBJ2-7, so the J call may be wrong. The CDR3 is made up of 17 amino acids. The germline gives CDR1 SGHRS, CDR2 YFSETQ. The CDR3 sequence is CASSFTVARGYYNEQYL. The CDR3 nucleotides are TGCGCCAGCAGCTTTACGGTGGCGCGGGGCTACTACAATGAGCAGTACCTC.

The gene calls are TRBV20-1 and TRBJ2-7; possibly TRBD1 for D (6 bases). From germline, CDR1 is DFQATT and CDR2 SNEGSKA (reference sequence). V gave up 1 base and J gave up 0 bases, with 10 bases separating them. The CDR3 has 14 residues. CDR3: CSARGKDSSYEQYF. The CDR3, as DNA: TGCAGTGCTAGAGGAAAGGACAGCTCCTACGAGCAGTACTTC.

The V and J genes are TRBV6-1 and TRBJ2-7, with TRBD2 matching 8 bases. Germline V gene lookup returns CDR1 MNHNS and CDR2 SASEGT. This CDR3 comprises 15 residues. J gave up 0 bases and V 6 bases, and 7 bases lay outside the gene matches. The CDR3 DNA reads TGTGCCAGCAGAATTAGCGGGATCATCTCCTACGAGCAGTACTTC. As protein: CASRISGIISYEQYF.

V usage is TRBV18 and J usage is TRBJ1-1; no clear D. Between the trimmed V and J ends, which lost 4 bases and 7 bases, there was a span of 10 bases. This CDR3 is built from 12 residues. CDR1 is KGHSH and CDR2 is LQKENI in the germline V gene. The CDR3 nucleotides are TGTGCCAGCTCACAAGACACAAATGAAGCTTTCTTT. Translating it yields CASSQDTNEAFF.

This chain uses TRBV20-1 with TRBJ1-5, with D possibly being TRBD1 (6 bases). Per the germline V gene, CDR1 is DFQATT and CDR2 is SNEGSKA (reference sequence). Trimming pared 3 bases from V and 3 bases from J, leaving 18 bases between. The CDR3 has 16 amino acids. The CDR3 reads CSASRGHRSFNQPQHF. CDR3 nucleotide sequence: TGCAGTGCTAGCAGGGGACACAGGTCCTTCAATCAGCCCCAGCATTTT.

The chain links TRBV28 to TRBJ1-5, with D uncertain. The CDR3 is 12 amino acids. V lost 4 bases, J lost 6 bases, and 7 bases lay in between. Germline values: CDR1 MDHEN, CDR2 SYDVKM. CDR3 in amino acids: CASSSQSQPQHF. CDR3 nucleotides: TGTGCCAGCAGTTCCCAAAGTCAGCCCCAGCATTTT. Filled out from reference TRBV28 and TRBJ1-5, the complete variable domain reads DVKVTQSSRYLVKRTGEKVFLECVQDMDHENMFWYRQDPGLGLRLIYFSYDVKMKEKGDIPEGYSVSREKKERFSLILESASTNQTSMYLCASSSQSQPQHFGDGTRLSIL.

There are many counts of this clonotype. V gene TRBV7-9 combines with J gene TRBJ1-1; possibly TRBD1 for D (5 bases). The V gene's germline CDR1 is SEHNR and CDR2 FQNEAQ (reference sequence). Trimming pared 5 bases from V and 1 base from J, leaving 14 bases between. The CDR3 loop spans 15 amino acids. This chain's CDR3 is CASSGRTYRNTEAFF. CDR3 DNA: TGTGCCAGCAGCGGACGGACATATCGGAACACTGAAGCTTTCTTT.

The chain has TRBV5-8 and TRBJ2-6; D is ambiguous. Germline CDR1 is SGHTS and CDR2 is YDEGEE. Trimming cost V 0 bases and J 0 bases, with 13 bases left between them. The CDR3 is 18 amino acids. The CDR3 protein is CASSLGRPLFSGANVLTF. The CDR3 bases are TGTGCCAGCAGCTTGGGGCGACCCCTTTTCTCTGGGGCCAACGTCCTGACTTTC.

The CDR3 sequence: CASSDRFDRDSPLHF. The CDR3 bases are TGTGCCAGCAGTGATCGTTTTGATAGGGACTCACCCCTCCACTTT. The rearrangement uses TRBV25-1 and TRBJ1-6; a weak D match, TRBD1 (5 bases). The germline V and J ends were trimmed by 3 bases and 10 bases, with 16 bases remaining between them. Looked up from germline, CDR1 is MGHDK and CDR2 is SYGVNS. The CDR3 is 15 amino acids.

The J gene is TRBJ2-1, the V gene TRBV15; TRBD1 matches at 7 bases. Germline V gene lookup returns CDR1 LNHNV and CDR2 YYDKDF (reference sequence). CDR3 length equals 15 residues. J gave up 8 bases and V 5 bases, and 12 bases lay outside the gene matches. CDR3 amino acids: CATSAPGQRLDEQFF. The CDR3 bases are TGTGCCACCAGCGCGCCGGGACAGAGATTAGATGAGCAGTTCTTC.

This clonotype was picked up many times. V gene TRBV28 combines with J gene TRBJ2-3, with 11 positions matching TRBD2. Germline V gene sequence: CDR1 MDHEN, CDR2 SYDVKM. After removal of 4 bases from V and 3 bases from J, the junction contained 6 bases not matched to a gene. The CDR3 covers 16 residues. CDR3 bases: TGTGCCAGCAGTTCCTCGACTAGCGGGATAACAGATACGCAGTATTTT. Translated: CASSSSTSGITDTQYF.

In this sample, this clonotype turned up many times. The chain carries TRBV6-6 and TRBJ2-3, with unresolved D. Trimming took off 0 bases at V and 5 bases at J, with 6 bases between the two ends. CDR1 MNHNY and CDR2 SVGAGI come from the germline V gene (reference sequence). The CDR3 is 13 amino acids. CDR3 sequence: CASSYSMGDTQYF. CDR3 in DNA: TGTGCCAGCAGTTACTCGATGGGAGATACGCAGTATTTT.

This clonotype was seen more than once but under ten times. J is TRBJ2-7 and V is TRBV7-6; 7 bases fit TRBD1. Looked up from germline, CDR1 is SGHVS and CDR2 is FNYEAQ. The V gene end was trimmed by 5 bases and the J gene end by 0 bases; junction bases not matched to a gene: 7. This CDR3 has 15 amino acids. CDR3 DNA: TGTGCCAGCAGCCGGGACAGCACCCTCTCCTACGAGCAGTACTTC. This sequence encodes CASSRDSTLSYEQYF.

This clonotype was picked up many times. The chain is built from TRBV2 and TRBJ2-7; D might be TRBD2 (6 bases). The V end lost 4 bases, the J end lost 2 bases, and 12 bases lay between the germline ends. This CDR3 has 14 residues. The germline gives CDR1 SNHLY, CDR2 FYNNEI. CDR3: CASSGEERAYEQYF. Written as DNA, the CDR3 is TGTGCCAGCAGTGGGGAGGAAAGGGCCTACGAGCAGTACTTC. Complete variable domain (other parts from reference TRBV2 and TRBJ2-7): EPEVTQTPSHQVTQMGQEVILRCVPISNHLYFYWYRQILGQKVEFLVSFYNNEISEKSEIFDDQFSVERPDGSNFTLKIRSTKLEDSAMYFCASSGEERAYEQYFGPGTRLTVT.

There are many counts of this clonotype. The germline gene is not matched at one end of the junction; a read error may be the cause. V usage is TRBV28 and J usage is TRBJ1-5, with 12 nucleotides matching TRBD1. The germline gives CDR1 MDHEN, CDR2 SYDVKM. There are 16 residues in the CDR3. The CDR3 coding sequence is TGTGCCAGCAGTTGGACCGGGACAGGGGGCAAACAGCCCCAGCATTTT. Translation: CASSWTGTGGKQPQHF.

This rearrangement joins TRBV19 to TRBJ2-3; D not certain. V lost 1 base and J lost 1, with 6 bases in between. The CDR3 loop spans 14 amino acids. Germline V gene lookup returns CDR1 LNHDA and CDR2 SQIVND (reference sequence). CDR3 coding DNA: TGTGCCAGTAGTATAGTCCAGGGCACAGATACGCAGTATTTT. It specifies CASSIVQGTDTQYF.

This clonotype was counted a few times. The CDR3 nucleotides are TGTGCCAGTTCTCTCCAGCCGGGGGGCACTAATGAAAAACTGTTTTTT. It is translated as CASSLQPGGTNEKLFF. The V and J genes are TRBV19 and TRBJ1-4; tentative D call: TRBD1 (6 bases). V was pared by 8 bases and J by 2 bases, with 18 bases between. This CDR3 has 16 residues. From germline, CDR1 is LNHDA and CDR2 SQIVND (reference sequence).

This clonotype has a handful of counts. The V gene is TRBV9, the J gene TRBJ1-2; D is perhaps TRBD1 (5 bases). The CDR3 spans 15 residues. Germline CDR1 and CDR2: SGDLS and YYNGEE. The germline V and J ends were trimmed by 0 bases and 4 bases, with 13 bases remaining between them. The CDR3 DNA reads TGTGCCAGCAGCGTAGGGTGGTCAGGGTTCTATGGCTACACCTTC. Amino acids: CASSVGWSGFYGYTF. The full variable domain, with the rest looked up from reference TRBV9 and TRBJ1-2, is DSGVTQTPKHLITATGQRVTLRCSPRSGDLSVYWYQQSLDQGLQFLIQYYNGEERAKGNILERFSAQQFPDLHSELNLSSLELGDSALYFCASSVGWSGFYGYTFGSGTRLTVV.